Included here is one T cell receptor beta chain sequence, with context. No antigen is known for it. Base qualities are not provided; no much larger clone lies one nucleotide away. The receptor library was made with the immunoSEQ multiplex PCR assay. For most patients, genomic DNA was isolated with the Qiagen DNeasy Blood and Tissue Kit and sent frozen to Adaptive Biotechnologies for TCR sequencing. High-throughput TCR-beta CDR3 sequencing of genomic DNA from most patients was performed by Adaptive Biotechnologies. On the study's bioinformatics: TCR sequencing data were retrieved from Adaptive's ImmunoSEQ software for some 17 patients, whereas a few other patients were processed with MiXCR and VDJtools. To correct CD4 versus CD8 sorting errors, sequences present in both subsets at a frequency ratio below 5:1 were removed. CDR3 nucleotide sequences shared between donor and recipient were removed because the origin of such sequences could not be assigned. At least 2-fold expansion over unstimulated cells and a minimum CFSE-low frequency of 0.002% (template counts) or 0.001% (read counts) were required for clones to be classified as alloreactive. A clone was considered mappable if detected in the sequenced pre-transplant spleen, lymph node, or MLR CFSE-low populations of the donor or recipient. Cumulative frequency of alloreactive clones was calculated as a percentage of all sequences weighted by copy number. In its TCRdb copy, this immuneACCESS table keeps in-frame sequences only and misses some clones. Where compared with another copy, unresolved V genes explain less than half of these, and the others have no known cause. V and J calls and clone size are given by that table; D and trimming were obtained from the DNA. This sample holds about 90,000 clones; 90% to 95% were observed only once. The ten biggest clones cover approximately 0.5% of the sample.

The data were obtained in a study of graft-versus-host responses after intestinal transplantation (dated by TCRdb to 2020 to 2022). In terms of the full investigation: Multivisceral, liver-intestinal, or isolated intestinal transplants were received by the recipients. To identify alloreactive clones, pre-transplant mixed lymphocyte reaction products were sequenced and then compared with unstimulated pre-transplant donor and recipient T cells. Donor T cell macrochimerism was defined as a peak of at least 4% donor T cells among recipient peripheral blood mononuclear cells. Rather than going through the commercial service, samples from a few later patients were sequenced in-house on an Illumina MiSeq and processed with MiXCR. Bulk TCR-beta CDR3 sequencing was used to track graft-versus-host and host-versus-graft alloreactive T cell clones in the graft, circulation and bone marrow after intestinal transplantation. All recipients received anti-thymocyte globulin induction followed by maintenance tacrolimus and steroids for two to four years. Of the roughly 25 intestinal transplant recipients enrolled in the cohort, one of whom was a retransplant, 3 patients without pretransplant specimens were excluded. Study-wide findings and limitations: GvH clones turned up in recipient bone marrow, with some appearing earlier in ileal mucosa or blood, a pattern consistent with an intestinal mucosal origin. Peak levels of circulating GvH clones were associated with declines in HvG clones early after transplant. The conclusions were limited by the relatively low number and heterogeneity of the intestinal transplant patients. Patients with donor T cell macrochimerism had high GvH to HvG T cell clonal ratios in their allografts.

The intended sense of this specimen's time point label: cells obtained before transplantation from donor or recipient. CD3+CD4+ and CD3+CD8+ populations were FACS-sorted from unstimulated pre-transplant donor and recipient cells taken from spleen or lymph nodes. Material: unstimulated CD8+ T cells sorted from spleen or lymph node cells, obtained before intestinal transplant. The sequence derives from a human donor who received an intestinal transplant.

CDR3 loop: CASSAGRGGADTQYF. The DNA sequence is TGTGCCAGCAGCGCAGGGCGGGGGGGGGCAGATACGCAGTATTTT. Recombination joined TRBV9 with TRBJ2-3, with TRBD2 matching 9 junction bases. The germline V gene provides CDR1 SGDLS and CDR2 YYNGEE. V trim: 3 bases; J trim: 4 bases; unmatched bases: 6. The CDR3, cysteine through phenylalanine, is 15 amino acids long. CDR3 DNA is the only sequence kept; it has 45 bases, read in frame from the first base.